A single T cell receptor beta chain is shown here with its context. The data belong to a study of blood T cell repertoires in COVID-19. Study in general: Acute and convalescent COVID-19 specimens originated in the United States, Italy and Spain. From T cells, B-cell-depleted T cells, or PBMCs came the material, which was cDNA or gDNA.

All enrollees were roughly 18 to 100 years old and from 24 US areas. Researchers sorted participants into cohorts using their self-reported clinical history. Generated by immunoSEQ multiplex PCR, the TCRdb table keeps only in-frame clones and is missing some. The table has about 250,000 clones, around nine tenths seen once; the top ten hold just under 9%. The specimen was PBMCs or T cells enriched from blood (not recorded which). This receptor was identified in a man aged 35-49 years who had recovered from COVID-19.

The CDR3 is CASSQTANTEAFF. The CDR3, as DNA: TGTGCCAGCAGCCAAACAGCGAACACTGAAGCTTTCTTT. The chain recombines TRBV3-1 (or the pseudogene TRBV3-2) with TRBJ1-1; D unresolved. The CDR3 extends over 13 amino acids. V shed 2 bases and J shed 1 base, with 5 bases lying between them. CDR1 is LGHDT and CDR2 is YNNKEL in the germline V gene (reference sequence).